A selection of T cell receptor beta chains follows, all from one sample in a study of Ad26.COV2.S vaccination and SARS-CoV-2 variants. TCRdb's copy holds only in-frame clones and misses some; the assay was immunoSEQ multiplex PCR. The table has hundreds of thousands of clones, 83% seen once. The starting material was peripheral blood, obtained in a trial of Ad26.COV2.S vaccine versus placebo. These receptors originate from a person aged 18-65 years who received the Ad26.COV2.S COVID-19 vaccine or a placebo. Each CDR3 is given with its conserved first and last residue. Each record gives: D gene, CDR3 length, J gene, V gene, clone size, CDR3 protein, CDR3 DNA. A D gene is named only where the DNA matches it firmly. Only some rows state a clone size, as once, few, many or a class for expanded clones.

D gene: TRBD2; CDR3 length: 16; J gene: TRBJ2-7; V gene: TRBV7-2; clone size: -; CDR3 protein: CASSFRGAGGFDEQYF; CDR3 DNA: TGTGCCAGCAGCTTTCGGGGAGCGGGGGGGTTCGACGAGCAGTACTTC
D gene: TRBD1; CDR3 length: 13; J gene: TRBJ1-1; V gene: TRBV10-3; clone size: -; CDR3 protein: CAIRGQANTEAFF; CDR3 DNA: TGTGCCATCAGGGGACAGGCGAACACTGAAGCTTTCTTT
D gene: -; CDR3 length: 15; J gene: TRBJ2-5; V gene: TRBV25-1; clone size: -; CDR3 protein: CASSDSGGPDETQYF; CDR3 DNA: TGTGCCAGCAGTGACTCGGGGGGCCCAGATGAGACCCAGTACTTC
D gene: -; CDR3 length: 16; J gene: TRBJ2-4; V gene: TRBV9; clone size: few; CDR3 protein: CASSAFPGDTKNIQYF; CDR3 DNA: TGTGCCAGCAGCGCCTTCCCGGGGGACACCAAAAACATTCAGTACTTC
D gene: -; CDR3 length: 14; J gene: TRBJ2-2; V gene: TRBV29-1; clone size: -; CDR3 protein: CSVRDRVGTGELFF; CDR3 DNA: TGCAGCGTGCGGGACCGAGTGGGCACCGGGGAGCTGTTTTTT
D gene: -; CDR3 length: 15; J gene: TRBJ1-4; V gene: TRBV11-1; clone size: few; CDR3 protein: CASSGTTTGPGKLFF; CDR3 DNA: TGTGCCAGCAGCGGGACGACCACAGGGCCCGGAAAACTGTTTTTT
D gene: TRBD2; CDR3 length: 14; J gene: TRBJ2-7; V gene: TRBV7-2; clone size: -; CDR3 protein: CASSLTSGSYEQYF; CDR3 DNA: TGTGCCAGCAGCTTAACTAGCGGGAGCTACGAGCAGTACTTC
D gene: -; CDR3 length: 15; J gene: TRBJ1-3; V gene: TRBV5-1; clone size: -; CDR3 protein: CASSSTGVSGNTIYF; CDR3 DNA: TGCGCCAGCAGCTCTACAGGAGTCTCTGGAAACACCATATATTTT
D gene: -; CDR3 length: 13; J gene: TRBJ1-6; V gene: TRBV7-9; clone size: -; CDR3 protein: CASSLVREPPLHF; CDR3 DNA: TGTGCCAGCAGCTTAGTTCGGGAGCCACCCCTCCACTTT
D gene: -; CDR3 length: 16; J gene: TRBJ1-2; V gene: TRBV4-3; clone size: -; CDR3 protein: CASSLYRGGGNYGYTF; CDR3 DNA: TGCGCCAGCAGCCTGTACCGTGGGGGGGGCAACTATGGCTACACCTTC
D gene: -; CDR3 length: 14; J gene: TRBJ2-1; V gene: TRBV11-3; clone size: few; CDR3 protein: CASSSWGVRNEQFF; CDR3 DNA: TGTGCCAGCAGCTCCTGGGGAGTGCGCAATGAGCAGTTCTTC
D gene: -; CDR3 length: 12; J gene: TRBJ1-1; V gene: TRBV18; clone size: many; CDR3 protein: CASSPRQGEAFF; CDR3 DNA: TGTGCCAGCTCACCTCGTCAGGGCGAAGCTTTCTTT
D gene: -; CDR3 length: 19; J gene: TRBJ2-5; V gene: TRBV7-9; clone size: -; CDR3 protein: CASSRQEGLSTNPQETQYF; CDR3 DNA: TGTGCCAGCAGTCGCCAGGAGGGGTTATCGACTAACCCCCAAGAGACCCAGTACTTC
D gene: -; CDR3 length: 14; J gene: TRBJ2-3; V gene: TRBV27; clone size: -; CDR3 protein: CASRHPPAADTQYF; CDR3 DNA: TGTGCCAGCAGACACCCCCCCGCGGCAGATACGCAGTATTTT
D gene: TRBD2; CDR3 length: 14; J gene: TRBJ2-5; V gene: TRBV10-2; clone size: -; CDR3 protein: CASSPGLAAETQYF; CDR3 DNA: TGCGCCAGCAGTCCAGGACTAGCGGCGGAGACCCAGTACTTC
D gene: -; CDR3 length: 15; J gene: TRBJ1-3; V gene: TRBV7-2; clone size: -; CDR3 protein: CASSLATARGNTIYF; CDR3 DNA: TGTGCCAGCAGCTTAGCCACAGCGAGGGGAAACACCATATATTTT
D gene: TRBD2; CDR3 length: 15; J gene: TRBJ2-3; V gene: TRBV11-3; clone size: -; CDR3 protein: CASSKLAGGSDTQYF; CDR3 DNA: TGTGCCAGCAGCAAATTAGCGGGAGGTTCAGATACGCAGTATTTT
D gene: TRBD1; CDR3 length: 13; J gene: TRBJ1-2; V gene: TRBV11-2; clone size: once; CDR3 protein: CASSPGQLYGYTF; CDR3 DNA: TGTGCCAGCAGCCCGGGACAGCTCTATGGCTACACCTTC
D gene: -; CDR3 length: 12; J gene: TRBJ2-5; V gene: TRBV2; clone size: -; CDR3 protein: CASRWDAGTQYF; CDR3 DNA: TGTGCCAGCAGGTGGGACGCCGGCACCCAGTACTTC
D gene: TRBD2; CDR3 length: 17; J gene: TRBJ2-1; V gene: TRBV28; clone size: -; CDR3 protein: CASSLTSGGISYNEQFF; CDR3 DNA: TGTGCCAGCAGTTTAACTAGCGGGGGGATTTCCTACAATGAGCAGTTCTTC
D gene: -; CDR3 length: 15; J gene: TRBJ1-2; V gene: TRBV7-2; clone size: -; CDR3 protein: CASSRAGSMGYGYTF; CDR3 DNA: TGTGCCAGCAGCCGGGCAGGGTCGATGGGGTATGGCTACACCTTC
D gene: -; CDR3 length: 12; J gene: TRBJ1-1; V gene: TRBV28; clone size: -; CDR3 protein: CASSLRVTEAFF; CDR3 DNA: TGTGCCAGCAGTTTACGGGTCACTGAAGCTTTCTTT
D gene: -; CDR3 length: 15; J gene: TRBJ1-5; V gene: TRBV4-1; clone size: -; CDR3 protein: CASSQDTRSNQPQHF; CDR3 DNA: TGCGCCAGCAGCCAAGATACTCGGAGCAATCAGCCCCAGCATTTT
D gene: -; CDR3 length: 17; J gene: TRBJ2-1; V gene: TRBV5-4; clone size: -; CDR3 protein: CASSPGVGGSSYNEQFF; CDR3 DNA: TGTGCCAGCAGCCCCGGGGTAGGTGGGAGCTCCTACAATGAGCAGTTCTTC
D gene: -; CDR3 length: 16; J gene: TRBJ2-6; V gene: TRBV9; clone size: -; CDR3 protein: CASSGRRYSGANVLTF; CDR3 DNA: TGTGCCAGCAGCGGACGACGGTACTCTGGGGCCAACGTCCTGACTTTC
D gene: -; CDR3 length: 17; J gene: TRBJ1-4; V gene: TRBV9; clone size: -; CDR3 protein: CASSVEWTDTTNEKLFF; CDR3 DNA: TGTGCCAGCAGCGTAGAATGGACAGACACAACTAATGAAAAACTGTTTTTT
D gene: -; CDR3 length: 16; J gene: TRBJ1-3; V gene: TRBV24-1; clone size: -; CDR3 protein: CATSDGPPGSGNTIYF; CDR3 DNA: TGTGCCACCAGTGATGGCCCACCAGGCTCTGGAAACACCATATATTTT
D gene: -; CDR3 length: 14; J gene: TRBJ2-5; V gene: TRBV18; clone size: -; CDR3 protein: CASSPGGLSETQYF; CDR3 DNA: TGTGCCAGCTCACCAGGGGGTTTGTCAGAGACCCAGTACTTC
D gene: -; CDR3 length: 12; J gene: TRBJ2-1; V gene: TRBV20-1; clone size: -; CDR3 protein: CSASGLAAEQFF; CDR3 DNA: TGCAGTGCTAGTGGATTAGCCGCTGAGCAGTTCTTC
D gene: TRBD2; CDR3 length: 14; J gene: TRBJ2-7; V gene: TRBV6-1; clone size: -; CDR3 protein: CASSTSGGPYEQYF; CDR3 DNA: TGTGCCAGCAGCACTAGCGGGGGGCCCTACGAGCAGTACTTC
D gene: TRBD1; CDR3 length: 14; J gene: TRBJ2-7; V gene: TRBV4-1; clone size: -; CDR3 protein: CASSQPGQGAEQYF; CDR3 DNA: TGCGCCAGCAGCCAACCAGGACAGGGGGCCGAGCAGTACTTC
D gene: TRBD1; CDR3 length: 16; J gene: TRBJ1-2; V gene: TRBV5-1; clone size: -; CDR3 protein: CASSGTGTAADYGYTF; CDR3 DNA: TGCGCCAGCAGCGGGACAGGGACAGCCGCCGACTATGGCTACACCTTC
D gene: -; CDR3 length: 14; J gene: TRBJ1-1; V gene: TRBV5-6; clone size: -; CDR3 protein: CASSLPGWNTEAFF; CDR3 DNA: TGTGCCAGCAGCTTGCCCGGGTGGAACACTGAAGCTTTCTTT
D gene: -; CDR3 length: 14; J gene: TRBJ1-1; V gene: TRBV7-9; clone size: -; CDR3 protein: CASSLVKQGTEAFF; CDR3 DNA: TGTGCCAGCAGCTTAGTAAAGCAGGGCACTGAAGCTTTCTTT
D gene: -; CDR3 length: 14; J gene: TRBJ2-7; V gene: TRBV7-2; clone size: -; CDR3 protein: CASSPPPFSYEQYF; CDR3 DNA: TGTGCCAGCAGCCCACCTCCATTCTCCTACGAGCAGTACTTC
D gene: TRBD2; CDR3 length: 15; J gene: TRBJ2-1; V gene: TRBV7-3; clone size: once; CDR3 protein: CASSPGLAFYNEQFF; CDR3 DNA: TGTGCCAGCAGCCCGGGACTAGCCTTCTACAATGAGCAGTTCTTC
D gene: -; CDR3 length: 13; J gene: TRBJ1-2; V gene: TRBV14; clone size: -; CDR3 protein: CASSQGANYGYTF; CDR3 DNA: TGTGCCAGCAGCCAGGGTGCTAACTATGGCTACACCTTC
D gene: -; CDR3 length: 12; J gene: TRBJ2-7; V gene: TRBV11-2; clone size: -; CDR3 protein: CASSLDVYEQYF; CDR3 DNA: TGTGCCAGCAGCTTAGATGTCTACGAGCAGTACTTC
D gene: -; CDR3 length: 15; J gene: TRBJ1-5; V gene: TRBV19; clone size: -; CDR3 protein: CASRGWGTRNQPQHF; CDR3 DNA: TGTGCCAGTCGGGGGTGGGGGACCCGGAATCAGCCCCAGCATTTT
D gene: -; CDR3 length: 15; J gene: TRBJ2-7; V gene: TRBV27; clone size: -; CDR3 protein: CASRSEGLPPYEQYF; CDR3 DNA: TGTGCCAGCAGATCCGAGGGACTGCCCCCCTACGAGCAGTACTTC
D gene: -; CDR3 length: 15; J gene: TRBJ2-2; V gene: TRBV19; clone size: -; CDR3 protein: CASSIESRGSGELFF; CDR3 DNA: TGTGCCAGTAGTATAGAATCCAGGGGATCCGGGGAGCTGTTTTTT
D gene: -; CDR3 length: 14; J gene: TRBJ2-5; V gene: TRBV3-1/TRBV3-2; clone size: -; CDR3 protein: CASSQGYGKETQYF; CDR3 DNA: TGTGCCAGCAGCCAAGGTTACGGAAAAGAGACCCAGTACTTC
D gene: TRBD1; CDR3 length: 16; J gene: TRBJ2-3; V gene: TRBV6-5; clone size: -; CDR3 protein: CASSYSTGGGSDTQYF; CDR3 DNA: TGTGCCAGCAGTTACTCCACAGGGGGCGGGTCAGATACGCAGTATTTT
D gene: TRBD1; CDR3 length: 11; J gene: TRBJ1-1; V gene: TRBV29-1; clone size: -; CDR3 protein: CSVRGGNEAFF; CDR3 DNA: TGCAGCGTTCGAGGGGGCAATGAAGCTTTCTTT
D gene: -; CDR3 length: 15; J gene: TRBJ1-2; V gene: TRBV11-2; clone size: -; CDR3 protein: CASSLDSFIRGGYTF; CDR3 DNA: TGTGCCAGCAGCTTAGATAGCTTTATTAGGGGCGGCTACACCTTC
D gene: -; CDR3 length: 11; J gene: TRBJ2-3; V gene: TRBV20-1; clone size: once; CDR3 protein: CSAIKGDTQYF; CDR3 DNA: TGCAGTGCTATCAAGGGAGATACGCAGTATTTT